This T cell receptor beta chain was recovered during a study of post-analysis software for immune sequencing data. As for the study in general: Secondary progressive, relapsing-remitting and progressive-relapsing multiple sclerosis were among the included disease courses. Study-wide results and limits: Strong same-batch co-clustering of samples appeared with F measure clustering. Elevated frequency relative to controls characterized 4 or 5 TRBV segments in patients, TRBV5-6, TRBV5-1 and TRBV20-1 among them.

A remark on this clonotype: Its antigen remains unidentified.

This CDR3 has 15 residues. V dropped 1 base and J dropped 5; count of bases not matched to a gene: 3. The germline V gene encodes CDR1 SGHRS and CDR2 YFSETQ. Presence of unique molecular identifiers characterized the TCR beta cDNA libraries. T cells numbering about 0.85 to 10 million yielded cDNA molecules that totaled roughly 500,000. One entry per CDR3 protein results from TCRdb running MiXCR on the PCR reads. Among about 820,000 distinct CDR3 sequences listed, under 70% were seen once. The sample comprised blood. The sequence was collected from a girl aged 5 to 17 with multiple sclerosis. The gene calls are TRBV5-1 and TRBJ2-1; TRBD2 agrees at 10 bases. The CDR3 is CASSLTSGENNEQFF. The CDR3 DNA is TGCGCCAGCAGCTTGACTAGCGGGGAGAACAATGAGCAGTTCTTC.